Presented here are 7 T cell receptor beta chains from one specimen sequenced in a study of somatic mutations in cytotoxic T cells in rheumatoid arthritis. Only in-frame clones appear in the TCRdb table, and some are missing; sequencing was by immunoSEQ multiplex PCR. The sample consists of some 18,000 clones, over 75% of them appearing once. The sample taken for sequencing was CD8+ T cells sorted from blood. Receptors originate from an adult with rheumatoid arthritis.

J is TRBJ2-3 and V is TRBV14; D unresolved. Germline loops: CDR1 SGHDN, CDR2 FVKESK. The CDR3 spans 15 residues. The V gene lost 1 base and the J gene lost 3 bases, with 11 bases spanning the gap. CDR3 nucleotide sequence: TGTGCCAGCAGCCAAGTCCCGGGTCGGACAGATACGCAGTATTTT. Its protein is CASSQVPGRTDTQYF.

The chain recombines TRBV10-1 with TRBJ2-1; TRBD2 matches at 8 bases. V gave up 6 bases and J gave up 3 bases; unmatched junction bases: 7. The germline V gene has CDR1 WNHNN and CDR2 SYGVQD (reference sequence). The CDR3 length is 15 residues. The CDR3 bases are TGCGCCAGCAGCCTTAGCGGGAATATCTACAATGAGCAGTTCTTC. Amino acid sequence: CASSLSGNIYNEQFF.

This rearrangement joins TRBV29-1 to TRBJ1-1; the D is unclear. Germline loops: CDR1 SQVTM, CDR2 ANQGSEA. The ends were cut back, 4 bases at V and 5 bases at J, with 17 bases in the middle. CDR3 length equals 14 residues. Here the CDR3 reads CSVGGAGVYTEAFF. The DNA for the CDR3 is TGCAGCGTTGGGGGAGCAGGAGTATATACTGAAGCTTTCTTT.

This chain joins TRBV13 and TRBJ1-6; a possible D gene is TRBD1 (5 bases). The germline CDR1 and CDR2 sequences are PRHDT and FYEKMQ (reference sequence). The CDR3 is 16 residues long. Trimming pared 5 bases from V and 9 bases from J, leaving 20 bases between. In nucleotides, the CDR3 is TGTGCCAGCAGCCCCCAGGGAAACGACCGACGTTCACCCCTCCACTTT. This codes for CASSPQGNDRRSPLHF.

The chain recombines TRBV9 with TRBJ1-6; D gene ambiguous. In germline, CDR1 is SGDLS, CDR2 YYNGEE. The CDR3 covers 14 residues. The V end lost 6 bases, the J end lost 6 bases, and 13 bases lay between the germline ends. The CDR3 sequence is CASNRHPSNSPLHF. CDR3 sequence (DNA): TGTGCCAGCAACCGCCACCCCTCTAATTCACCCCTCCACTTT.

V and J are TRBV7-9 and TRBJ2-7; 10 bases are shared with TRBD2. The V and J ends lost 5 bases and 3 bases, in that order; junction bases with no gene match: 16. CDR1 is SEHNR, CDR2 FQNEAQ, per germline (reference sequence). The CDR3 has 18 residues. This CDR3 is CASSPDWAGGLANYEQYF. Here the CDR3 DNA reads TGTGCCAGCAGCCCCGATTGGGCGGGGGGACTAGCGAACTACGAGCAGTACTTC.

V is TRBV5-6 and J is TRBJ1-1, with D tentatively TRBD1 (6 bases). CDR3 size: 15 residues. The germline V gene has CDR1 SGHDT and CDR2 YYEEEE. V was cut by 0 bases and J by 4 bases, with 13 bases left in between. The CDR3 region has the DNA TGTGCCAGCAGCTTGGCGGGGGCTGGGGGCACTGAAGCTTTCTTT. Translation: CASSLAGAGGTEAFF.